These 6 T cell receptor beta chains share one sample of origin, sequenced in a study of T cell responses to AZD1222 COVID-19 vaccine. TCRdb's copy holds only in-frame clones and misses some; the assay was immunoSEQ multiplex PCR. The sample holds over 100,000 clones; roughly 87% are singletons and the top ten take approximately 2.6%. Sequencing was performed on peripheral blood, taken 28 days after the second AZD1222 dose. Every receptor here comes from an adult who received the AZD1222 COVID-19 vaccine.

The genes are TRBV5-5 and TRBJ2-3; 10 nucleotides match TRBD2. V lost 4 bases, J lost 1 base, and 9 bases stayed unmatched. Germline assignment: CDR1 SGHKS and CDR2 YYEKEE (reference sequence). This CDR3 has 17 residues. The CDR3 loop is CASSLLGLAVGTDTQYF. The DNA for the CDR3 is TGTGCCAGCAGCCTCCTTGGACTAGCGGTGGGCACAGATACGCAGTATTTT.

Concerning this clone: At one of its ends the junction is not consistent with the germline gene, which may arise from a read error. This chain joins TRBV7-2 and TRBJ1-6; D might be TRBD1 (6 bases). In germline, CDR1 is SGHTA, CDR2 FQGNSA. The CDR3 runs to 14 residues. CDR3 protein: CASRLDRLNSPLHF. Written as DNA, the CDR3 is TGTGCCAGCAGGTTAGACAGGCTTAATTCACCCCTCCACTTT.

The chain recombines TRBV27 with TRBJ1-1; 9 bases are shared with TRBD1. Germline V gives CDR1 MNHEY, CDR2 SMNVEV (reference sequence). The CDR3 contains 15 residues. V lost 4 bases to trimming and J lost 1 base; unmatched junction nucleotides: 4. The CDR3 coding sequence is TGTGCCAGCAGTTACGGGACAGGGAGGAACACTGAAGCTTTCTTT. It codes for CASSYGTGRNTEAFF.

The rearrangement uses TRBV5-6 and TRBJ1-6; 11 positions match TRBD1. Germline CDR1 reads SGHDT; CDR2 reads YYEEEE. The CDR3 totals 16 residues. Trimming at V came to 1 base and at J to 7 bases, leaving 4 bases not matched to a gene. The CDR3 loop is CASSLRGTGGNSPLHF. CDR3 sequence (DNA): TGTGCCAGCAGCTTGCGAGGGACAGGGGGAAATTCACCCCTCCACTTT.

The rearrangement uses TRBV6-1 and TRBJ2-1; D gene ambiguous. The germline V and J ends were trimmed by 1 base and 15 bases, with 10 bases remaining between them. Germline assignment: CDR1 MNHNS and CDR2 SASEGT. This CDR3 comprises 11 residues. The CDR3 reads CASSEDIRSFF. The CDR3 bases are TGTGCCAGCAGTGAAGACATAAGGTCGTTCTTC.

The V call is TRBV7-8, the J call TRBJ1-2, with 9 bases that match TRBD1. This CDR3 region has 15 residues. Germline V gene data show CDR1 as SGHVS and CDR2 as FQNEAQ. Trimming cost V 1 base and J 5 bases; bases outside gene matches: 5. CDR3 sequence: CASSLEGTGRYGYTF. In DNA form, the CDR3 reads TGTGCCAGCAGCTTAGAGGGGACAGGGAGATATGGCTACACCTTC.